Below are 13 T cell receptor beta chains sequenced from a single sample in a study of T cells after yellow fever vaccination. TCRdb re-called the 5' RACE reads through MiXCR, storing one row per CDR3 protein. This table holds under 550,000 distinct CDR3 sequences, about a fifth found once. The source was PBMCs, collected roughly 20 days after the first yellow fever vaccination. The receptors were sampled from a man aged 18 to 30 who received the YFV17D yellow fever vaccine.

The chain recombines TRBV27 with TRBJ1-2, with D possibly TRBD1 on 5 matching bases. The CDR3 consists of 17 residues. Germline CDR1 is MNHEY and CDR2 is SMNVEV (reference sequence). With 0 bases removed from V and 2 bases from J, the gap between germline ends came to 16 bases. CDR3 DNA sequence: TGTGCCAGCAGTTTATCGTCAGGGTCTGGATTAAACTATGGCTACACCTTC. Protein sequence: CASSLSSGSGLNYGYTF.

This clonotype was counted ten times or more. This chain joins TRBV10-3 and TRBJ1-5, with unresolved D. The length of the CDR3 is 14 residues. Per germline, CDR1 ENHRY and CDR2 SYGVKD. Trimming removed 0 bases from V and 11 bases from J, with 14 bases in between. CDR3 sequence (DNA): TGTGCCATCAGTGAGTCTACGGCGACCAAGGCCCAGCATTTT. Its protein is CAISESTATKAQHF.

The chain couples TRBV5-1 to TRBJ2-3, with 11 bases identical to TRBD1. This CDR3 contains 15 residues. Germline lookup yields CDR1 SGHRS and CDR2 YFSETQ. The junction had 4 bases not matched to a gene; V was cut back by 3 bases and J by 4 bases. CDR3 protein: CASSSGQGASDTQYF. DNA of the CDR3: TGCGCCAGCAGCTCAGGACAGGGGGCTTCAGATACGCAGTATTTT.

This clonotype showed up just a few times. V gene TRBV12-3 or TRBV12-4 combines with J gene TRBJ1-2; maybe TRBD1 (5 bases). The CDR3 is made up of 14 amino acids. Trimming left V 5 bases short and J 4 bases short, with 14 bases between. The CDR3 bases are TGTGCCAGCAGTCGACAGCCCTTTGGCTATGGCTACACCTTC. It codes for CASSRQPFGYGYTF.

This clonotype was found a few times. The chain joins TRBV3-1 to TRBJ2-3; tentative D call: TRBD1 (6 bases). V was clipped by 11 bases and J by 1 base, with 19 bases between them. Germline CDR1 reads LGHDT; CDR2 reads YNNKEL (reference sequence). CDR3 size: 15 residues. The CDR3 sequence is CASSRRGYGTDTQYF. In DNA form, the CDR3 reads TGTGCCTCCAGCCGAAGGGGGTACGGCACAGATACGCAGTATTTT.

V gene TRBV6-2 or TRBV6-3 combines with J gene TRBJ2-1; 9 bases are shared with TRBD2. Looked up from germline, CDR1 is MNHEY and CDR2 is SVGEGT. The CDR3 consists of 14 residues. The J segment lost 9 bases and the V segment lost 9 bases, leaving 12 bases of the junction unmatched. The CDR3 DNA sequence: TGTGCCAGTACCAGGACTAGCGCGGGAAGTGAGCAGTTCTTC. Its protein is CASTRTSAGSEQFF.

The chain combines TRBV4-2 with TRBJ2-4; TRBD2 might be the D (5 bases). The germline V gene encodes CDR1 LGHNA and CDR2 YNFKEQ. The CDR3 is 16 amino acids. Trimming pared 0 bases from V and 7 bases from J, leaving 16 bases between. The CDR3 loop is CASSQDLPAARNIQYF. The DNA for the CDR3 is TGTGCCAGCAGCCAAGATCTTCCAGCGGCAAGGAACATTCAGTACTTC.

The chain combines TRBV7-2 with TRBJ2-1, with D possibly TRBD2 on 6 matching bases. Germline CDR1 and CDR2: SGHTA and FQGNSA. The CDR3 is made up of 16 amino acids. V was pared by 1 base and J by 3 bases, with 13 bases between. The CDR3 nucleotides are TGTGCCAGCAGCTTAGTAGGAGGGTCTCTCTACAATGAGCAGTTCTTC. This codes for CASSLVGGSLYNEQFF. The full variable domain, with the rest looked up from reference TRBV7-2 and TRBJ2-1, is GAGVSQSPSNKVTEKGKDVELRCDPISGHTALYWYRQSLGQGLEFLIYFQGNSAPDKSGLPSDRFSAERTGGSVSTLTIQRTQQEDSAVYLCASSLVGGSLYNEQFFGPGTRLTVL.

The CDR3 region has the DNA TGTGCCAGCAGACCTCATCTGGGCACAGATACGCAGTATTTT. Amino acid sequence: CASRPHLGTDTQYF. The V call is TRBV7-3, the J call TRBJ2-3; D remains ambiguous. The V end lost 6 bases, the J end lost 1 base, and 11 bases lay between the germline ends. This CDR3 spans 14 amino acids. The germline V gene encodes CDR1 SGHTA and CDR2 FQGTGA.

The J gene is TRBJ1-1, the V gene TRBV4-3; D call uncertain. V was pared by 0 bases and J by 0 bases, with 14 bases between. The CDR3 loop spans 17 amino acids. CDR1 and CDR2 from the germline V gene are LGHNA and YSLEER. The CDR3 reads CASSQDMEQTMNTEAFF. The DNA of the CDR3 is TGCGCCAGCAGCCAAGATATGGAACAGACCATGAACACTGAAGCTTTCTTT.

This clonotype was found a few times. The chain has TRBV4-2 and TRBJ2-7; unclear D gene. This CDR3 is built from 14 residues. The germline V gene encodes CDR1 LGHNA and CDR2 YNFKEQ. The V end was cut by 4 bases, the J end by 0 bases, with 10 bases between. CDR3 sequence (DNA): TGTGCCAGCAGCCCCAGCCTGCTCTCCTACGAGCAGTACTTC. Translating it yields CASSPSLLSYEQYF.

This clonotype was detected a few times. As DNA, the CDR3 is TGTGCCAGCAGGCGATGGGGGGGGCGACGAGACTACGAGCAGTACTTC. It yields the protein CASRRWGGRRDYEQYF. V usage is TRBV6-2 or TRBV6-3 and J usage is TRBJ2-7; weak D call: TRBD2 (7 bases). V was pared by 6 bases and J by 3 bases, with 21 bases between. CDR1 is MNHEY, CDR2 SVGEGT, per germline. The CDR3 length is 16 residues.

This clonotype was observed a handful of times. The chain combines TRBV4-1 with TRBJ1-1, with no clear D. CDR1 is MGHRA, CDR2 YSYEKL, per germline. The V gene lost 0 bases and the J gene lost 0 bases, with 14 bases spanning the gap. The CDR3 sequence is 17 residues long. CDR3 loop: CASSQDPPGSLNTEAFF. The CDR3 region has the DNA TGCGCCAGCAGCCAAGATCCACCGGGATCTCTGAACACTGAAGCTTTCTTT.